The 18 T cell receptor beta chains in this list originate from one sample, sequenced in a study of tumor and adjacent non-tumor tissue in lung cancer. RNA was extracted from bulk tissue without any cell sorting. A modified ARM-PCR protocol with three rounds of nested PCR amplified TCRbeta. Each CDR3 protein gets one entry after TCRdb re-called the multiplex PCR reads with MiXCR. The table lists fewer than 120,000 distinct CDR3 sequences, over 75% of them singletons. The sequenced material came from lung tumor tissue. These receptors were collected from a man between 65 and 85 years old with non-small cell lung cancer.

In its sample, this clonotype was seen many times. The genes are TRBV28 and TRBJ1-5; weak D call: TRBD1 (6 bases). V shed 2 bases and J shed 3 bases, with 17 bases lying between them. The CDR3 is 17 amino acids. Looked up from germline, CDR1 is MDHEN and CDR2 is SYDVKM. CDR3 DNA sequence: TGTGCCAGCAGTTTAAGAGGGGGGACCTTATTCAATCAGCCCCAGCATTTT. As protein: CASSLRGGTLFNQPQHF.

To note about this clonotype: The conserved phenylalanine or tryptophan normally closing the CDR3 is absent here, so this likely arose from a read error. Because the CDR3's place on the DNA is in doubt, the DNA is left out and the CDR3 is given as listed by TCRdb. V and J are TRBV6-5 and TRBJ1-1; the D call in the table, TRBD1, was not verified against the DNA. The CDR3 numbers 13 amino acids, ends counted. Germline V gives CDR1 MNHEY, CDR2 SVGAGI. The CDR3 reads CTSSSGTGGKTFT.

Of note for this clonotype: An end of the junction differs from the germline gene, which may be a read error. The rearrangement links TRBV11-1 to TRBJ2-2, with a tentative D call TRBD2 (5 bases). Germline CDR1 SGHAT, CDR2 FQDESV (reference sequence). The CDR3 length is 12 residues. The CDR3 here is CASSLDGRELFF. CDR3 bases: TGTGCCAGCAGCTTAGACGGCCGGGAACTGTTTTTT.

Comment on this clonotype: At one boundary the junction diverges from the germline segment, which might be a read error. J is TRBJ2-2 and V is TRBV11-2, with 7 nucleotides matching TRBD2. This CDR3 contains 15 residues. Germline assignment: CDR1 SGHAT and CDR2 FQNNGV. The CDR3, as DNA: TGTGCCAGCAGCCCCCCAGTGGGGGGGACCGGGAAGCTGTTTTTT. Protein product: CASSPPVGGTGKLFF. Together with reference TRBV11-2 and TRBJ2-2, the CDR3 gives the full variable domain: EAGVAQSPRYKIIEKRQSVAFWCNPISGHATLYWYQQILGQGPKLLIQFQNNGVVDDSQLPKDRFSAERLKGVDSTLKIQPAKLEDSAVYLCASSPPVGGTGKLFFGEGSRLTVL.

The CDR3, as DNA: TGCGCCAGCAGCATGACAATAATCGTCTCTGGGGCCAACGTCCTGACTTTC. This sequence encodes CASSMTIIVSGANVLTF. The rearrangement joins TRBV5-1 to TRBJ2-6; D is unresolved. Germline V gene data show CDR1 as SGHRS and CDR2 as YFSETQ. This CDR3 has 17 amino acids. V lost 4 bases, J lost 0 bases, and 14 bases lay in between.

This clonotype was detected ten times or more. The V gene is TRBV7-2, the J gene TRBJ2-3; D perhaps matches TRBD2 (5 bases). The germline V gene encodes CDR1 SGHTA and CDR2 FQGNSA. This CDR3 spans 12 amino acids. V was trimmed by 4 bases and J by 7 bases, leaving 9 bases between them. The CDR3 protein is CASSSSWNTQYF. The DNA for the CDR3 is TGTGCCAGCAGCTCTAGCTGGAATACGCAGTATTTT.

The chain links TRBV12-3 or TRBV12-4 to TRBJ1-1; D gene uncertain. The CDR3 runs 15 residues. Written as DNA, the CDR3 is TGTGCTCGCAGTTACTCGAGGACTGGGAACACTGAAGCTTTCTTT. Protein sequence: CARSYSRTGNTEAFF.

Notes on this clonotype: At one end, the junction sequence differs from germline, possibly due to a read error. The chain carries TRBV20-1 and TRBJ2-7; a possible D gene is TRBD2 (5 bases). This CDR3 comprises 11 residues. Germline CDR1 DFQATT, CDR2 SNEGSKA (reference sequence). DNA of the CDR3: TGCAGTGCGAGAGGGTCTTACGATCAGTACTTC. Translation gives CSARGSYDQYF.

Note on this clonotype: Since the CDR3 does not end with the conserved phenylalanine or tryptophan, this likely comes from a read error. Because the CDR3's place on the DNA is in doubt, the DNA is left out and the CDR3 is given as listed by TCRdb. V is TRBV29-1 and J is TRBJ1-1; the table's D call TRBD1 went unverified against the DNA. Germline CDR1 is SQVTM and CDR2 is ANQGSEA. From its first to its last residue, the CDR3 has 14 amino acids. CDR3 sequence: CNVFGQGTKTEAFL.

The chain uses TRBV11-2 and TRBJ2-1; 9 bases match TRBD2. The J segment lost 14 bases and the V segment lost 2 bases, leaving 7 bases of the junction unmatched. Germline V gene lookup returns CDR1 SGHAT and CDR2 FQNNGV. This CDR3 has 13 amino acids. The CDR3 sequence: CASSLQGRTSEFF. In nucleotides, the CDR3 is TGTGCCAGCAGCTTACAAGGAAGGACTAGCGAGTTCTTC.

Concerning this clonotype itself: Germline is not matched at one junction end, which may reflect a read error. The V and J genes are TRBV7-8 and TRBJ2-7; TRBD2 agrees at 10 bases. CDR3 size: 15 residues. CDR1 is SGHVS, CDR2 FQNEAQ, per germline. This CDR3 is CASISGTSVIYEQYF. CDR3 nucleotides: TGTGCCAGCATATCCGGGACTAGCGTCATCTACGAGCAATACTTC.

V is TRBV11-3 and J is TRBJ2-1; D is possibly TRBD2 (7 bases). Trimming cost V 11 bases and J 9 bases, with 29 bases left between them. This CDR3 comprises 16 residues. Germline V gene lookup returns CDR1 SGHNT and CDR2 YENEEA. The chain's CDR3 is CAGNLDPTGGSGEQFF. CDR3 coding DNA: TGTGCCGGCAACTTAGATCCCACGGGGGGCAGTGGTGAGCAGTTCTTC.

A single count supports this clonotype. This chain links TRBV23-1 with TRBJ2-1; D is unclear. TRBV23-1 is annotated as an ORF whose role is uncertain. The CDR3 sequence is 11 residues long. CDR3 DNA sequence: TGCACCTTGCGATTCCACAATGAGCAGTTCTTC. It encodes CTLRFHNEQFF.

The count of this clonotype is one. Germline and junction disagree at one end, which may indicate a read error. The rearrangement links TRBV29-1 to TRBJ2-7; D not resolved. Germline CDR1 is SQVTM and CDR2 is ANQGSEA. The CDR3 length is 12 residues. CDR3 nucleotide sequence: TGCAACGTTGATGTCGGTTCCTACGAACAGTACTTC. Protein sequence: CNVDVGSYEQYF.

The J gene is TRBJ2-2, the V gene TRBV6-5; possibly TRBD1 for D (6 bases). Germline CDR1 reads MNHEY; CDR2 reads SVGAGI. Deletions cut 6 bases from V and 13 bases from J, with 27 bases between. There are 16 residues in the CDR3. The CDR3 is CASSPNIPSLSRGLFF. In nucleotides, the CDR3 is TGTGCCAGCAGCCCTAATATCCCGTCGTTGAGCAGGGGGCTGTTTTTT.

The rearrangement links TRBV6-5 to TRBJ1-1; D is unresolved. The CDR3 sequence is 15 residues long. Germline loops: CDR1 MNHEY, CDR2 SVGAGI. V was pared by 0 bases and J by 0 bases, with 8 bases between. CDR3 sequence: CASSYSFLMNTEAFF. The CDR3 DNA is TGTGCCAGCAGTTACTCGTTTTTGATGAACACTGAAGCTTTCTTT.

This clonotype was counted between two and nine times. The chain has TRBV11-1 and TRBJ2-5; possibly TRBD2 for D (5 bases). Germline V CDR1 and CDR2: SGHAT, FQDESV (reference sequence). V was clipped by 7 bases and J by 1 base, with 28 bases between them. This CDR3 is 19 amino acids long. CDR3 amino acids: CASNPPPEVRKDFQETQYF. The DNA for the CDR3 is TGTGCCAGCAACCCGCCCCCGGAGGTCAGGAAGGACTTCCAAGAGACCCAGTACTTC.

Details on this clonotype: Germline is not matched at one junction end, which may reflect a read error. The gene calls are TRBV6-2 or TRBV6-3 and TRBJ2-1, with 8 bases fitting TRBD2. This CDR3 has 15 amino acids. CDR1 is MNHEY and CDR2 is SVGEGT in the germline V gene. CDR3 DNA: TGTGCCAGTAGTCCGGGACTAGGCGATACCAATGGGCAGTTCTTC. Its translation: CASSPGLGDTNGQFF.